What follows describes a single T cell receptor (beta chain). Its antigen is currently not known. No per-base quality is available; no much larger clone lies one base away. These data are taken from a study of tumor-infiltrating lymphocytes in localized non-small cell lung cancer (dated by TCRdb to the early 2020s). Looking at the study overall: Patients whose samples were collected after neoadjuvant chemotherapy, as well as both smokers and never-smokers and several histologies, were included in the cohort. A total of 55 or so patients were included in the paired tumor versus uninvolved lung comparison of immunoSEQ T-cell fraction. Flow cytometry, multiplex immunofluorescence, RNA-seq, exome sequencing and proteomics were applied to the same patients as TCR sequencing, which was one of several integrated assays. The overall ICON cohort was composed of 140 or so surgical patients with localized non-small cell lung cancer whose tumors were resected. Resected tumor tissue and uninvolved lung tissue described as non-adjacent to the tumor were contributed by each patient, with both tissues obtained from the same patient. Results the study describes overall, beyond this receptor: The TCR-derived T-cell fraction showed no difference between the flow cytometry-defined immunotypes IM1 (good prognosis) and IM2 (poor prognosis). No association of tumor T-cell fraction from TCR sequencing with recurrence-free survival was found (p = 0.61). TCRbeta sequencing supported higher T cell infiltration in tumors than in uninvolved lung tissue, consistent with immunofluorescence CD3 counts. Because assay coverage varied across patients depending on available tissue quantity, TCR sequencing was performed for only a subset of the cohort. Different pieces of the same tissue were used for different assays, so technical variation could not be separated from intratumor heterogeneity.

Enrollment in ICON was initiated in April 2016, and the last patient was enrolled in 2018. In a subcohort of 60 to 85 patients, fresh tumor and matched uninvolved tissue were collected for in-depth immune analyses, with TCR sequencing among those analyses. DNA isolated from bulk tissue, without cell sorting, was used for TCR sequencing. The T-cell fraction in tumor and uninvolved lung tissue was provided by TCR sequencing with the immunoSEQ assay. In the source study's methods: For survival analysis, patients were divided into high (upper tertile) and low (lower two tertiles) T-cell fraction groups, which were compared by log-rank test. A signed-rank test was used to test paired tumor versus uninvolved lung differences in T-cell fraction. Drawn from immuneACCESS, this table holds only the in-frame rearrangements with V and J called that TCRdb kept. Clones are partly lost; checked studies trace under half to an unresolved V gene and leave the rest unexplained. From that table come the V and J calls and clone size; the DNA was used to work out D and trimming. Within this sample are about 15,000 clones, with about 74% of them counted one time only. The top ten clones comprise approximately 4% of the sample.

Trimming costs V 7 bases and J 1 base, and their ends lie 16 bases apart. The germline V gene specifies MNHNS as CDR1 and SASEGT as CDR2. Spanning cysteine to phenylalanine, the CDR3 consists of 15 amino acids. Just the 45-base CDR3 DNA is kept, in frame starting at base 1. This TCR was recovered from a human donor with non-small cell lung cancer. The rearrangement combines TRBV6-1 with TRBJ2-5, with a tentative D gene TRBD1 over 6 matching bases. The sample was lung tumor tissue. The base sequence is TGTGCCAGCAAGACCGGACAGTATATCCAAGAGACCCAGTACTTC. The translation is CASKTGQYIQETQYF.